The T cell receptor (beta chain) described here comes from a study of CD8 T cells in ankylosing spondylitis. TCRdb fed the 5' RACE reads into MiXCR, producing one record per CDR3 protein. The sample includes about 250,000 distinct CDR3 sequences, 32% of them seen just once. V was clipped by 4 bases and J by 4 bases, with 15 bases between them. CDR1 KGHDR and CDR2 SFDVKD come from the germline V gene. The CDR3 runs 16 residues. The sequence came from a male donor with ankylosing spondylitis or in good health (not recorded which). Sequencing was carried out using blood, either unsorted or a sorted T cell fraction (not recorded which). The chain links TRBV24-1 to TRBJ2-2, with a tentative D call TRBD2 (5 bases). CDR3 sequence: CATSEMEVVRTGELFF. CDR3 nucleotides: TGTGCCACCAGTGAGATGGAGGTCGTTCGCACCGGGGAGCTGTTTTTT.